The 20 T cell receptor beta chains in this list originate from one sample, sequenced in a study of blood T cell repertoires in COVID-19. Libraries were prepared by immunoSEQ multiplex PCR; TCRdb keeps only in-frame clonotypes and omits some of them. The table records around 130,000 clones, 70% to 90% of them present only once. The specimen was peripheral blood. Receptor source: a man aged 40-49 years with acute or convalescent COVID-19.

The gene calls are TRBV19 and TRBJ2-1, with 8 bases fitting TRBD2. Germline values: CDR1 LNHDA, CDR2 SQIVND (reference sequence). This CDR3 spans 13 amino acids. V was clipped by 0 bases and J by 15 bases; unmatched bases: 7. This CDR3 reads CASSIDLGREGFF. The CDR3 bases are TGTGCCAGTAGTATAGATCTCGGGAGGGAGGGGTTCTTC.

The chain employs TRBV25-1 and TRBJ1-6; 7 bases line up with TRBD1. V was clipped by 6 bases and J by 10 bases; unmatched bases: 18. The CDR3 consists of 17 residues. Germline CDR1 and CDR2: MGHDK and SYGVNS. The CDR3 reads CASSPRSDRAPGSPLHF. CDR3 DNA sequence: TGTGCCAGCAGCCCCAGGTCCGACAGGGCCCCTGGCTCACCCCTCCACTTT.

This clone was counted between two and nine times. The V gene is TRBV4-3, the J gene TRBJ2-7; D unresolved. This CDR3 has 13 residues. V was shortened by 6 bases and J by 0 bases, with 9 bases between the two germline ends. Germline V lookup: CDR1 LGHNA, CDR2 YSLEER. The CDR3 here is CASSVASSYEQYF. The CDR3, as DNA: TGCGCCAGCAGTGTGGCTAGCTCCTACGAGCAGTACTTC.

J is TRBJ2-7 and V is TRBV27; D might be TRBD1 (5 bases). Trimming pared 2 bases from V and 7 bases from J, leaving 12 bases between. The V gene's germline CDR1 is MNHEY and CDR2 SMNVEV (reference sequence). The CDR3 totals 13 residues. The CDR3 protein is CASSLTARGEQYF. CDR3 sequence (DNA): TGTGCCAGCAGTTTAACGGCTAGGGGTGAGCAGTACTTC.

This chain joins TRBV18 and TRBJ2-3; no firm D call. CDR3 size: 11 residues. Germline CDR1 is KGHSH and CDR2 is LQKENI. With 6 bases removed from V and 3 bases from J, the gap between germline ends came to 4 bases. The CDR3 reads CASSQTDTQYF. CDR3 in DNA: TGTGCCAGCTCGCAGACAGATACGCAGTATTTT.

The CDR3 loop is CATRRAGGTNYGYTF. CDR3 DNA sequence: TGCGCCACCCGAAGGGCAGGGGGGACTAACTATGGCTACACCTTC. The V and J genes are TRBV5-1 and TRBJ1-2; TRBD1 aligns across 7 bases. Germline CDR1 SGHRS, CDR2 YFSETQ. The CDR3 sequence is 15 residues long. V was pared by 9 bases and J by 0 bases, with 11 bases of the junction left unmatched.

The chain combines TRBV7-9 with TRBJ1-4; D is ambiguous. Trimming pared 10 bases from V and 8 bases from J, leaving 20 bases between. This CDR3 region has 14 residues. The V gene's germline CDR1 is SEHNR and CDR2 FQNEAQ (reference sequence). CDR3 nucleotides: TGTGCCATCACCTACCGGGTCCCTTTGGAAAAACTGTTTTTT. Protein product: CAITYRVPLEKLFF.

As to this clone: Mismatch with germline at one junction end may stem from a read error. This sequence joins TRBV19 and TRBJ2-1; D possibly corresponds to TRBD1 (6 bases). The CDR3 is 12 amino acids. Germline loops: CDR1 LNHDA, CDR2 SQIVND (reference sequence). CDR3 loop: CASSTGTGMGVF. CDR3 DNA sequence: TGTGCCAGTAGTACAGGAACAGGGATGGGGGTCTTC.

The chain combines TRBV4-3 with TRBJ1-6; D ambiguous. Trimming took 0 bases from V and 0 from J, leaving 9 bases between them. Per germline, CDR1 LGHNA and CDR2 YSLEER. This CDR3 contains 17 residues. CDR3 DNA sequence: TGCGCCAGCAGCCAAGACCTCCCGGGCTCCTATAATTCACCCCTCCACTTT. Encoded protein: CASSQDLPGSYNSPLHF.

This rearrangement joins TRBV18 to TRBJ1-2; maybe TRBD1 (6 bases). Germline-derived CDR1 and CDR2 are KGHSH and LQKENI. Between the trimmed V and J ends, which lost 4 bases and 5 bases, there was a span of 17 bases. The CDR3 runs to 15 residues. The CDR3: CASSLDSTGIYGYTF. CDR3 DNA sequence: TGTGCCAGCTCACTCGACTCTACAGGGATATATGGCTACACCTTC.

The CDR3 DNA is TGTGCCAGCAGCTTACTAATAGCGGGAGTACGAGAGACCCAGTACTTC. It codes for CASSLLIAGVRETQYF. The chain is built from TRBV7-9 and TRBJ2-5; TRBD2 matches 9 bases. CDR3 size: 16 residues. CDR1 is SEHNR and CDR2 is FQNEAQ in the germline V gene (reference sequence). V lost 2 bases to trimming and J lost 4 bases; unmatched junction nucleotides: 8.

The V call is TRBV6-5, the J call TRBJ2-7; D remains unclear. CDR3 length equals 11 residues. The V end was cut by 2 bases, the J end by 7 bases, with 6 bases between. CDR1 and CDR2 from the germline V gene are MNHEY and SVGAGI. CDR3 nucleotide sequence: TGTGCCAGCAGTTACGGTCGGGAGCAGTACTTC. This sequence encodes CASSYGREQYF.

V usage is TRBV10-2 and J usage is TRBJ2-1; D perhaps matches TRBD1 (5 bases). CDR3 length equals 14 residues. V lost 5 bases and J lost 6, with 14 bases in between. Germline CDR1 reads WSHSY; CDR2 reads SAAADI. The CDR3 is CASSPDTSGNEQFF. DNA of the CDR3: TGCGCCAGCAGTCCGGACACGTCAGGCAATGAGCAGTTCTTC.

This chain links TRBV5-1 with TRBJ2-5; D might be TRBD1 (5 bases). The V gene lost 4 bases and the J gene lost 0 bases, with 13 bases spanning the gap. The germline gives CDR1 SGHRS, CDR2 YFSETQ. The CDR3 has 15 amino acids. CDR3 in DNA: TGCGCCAGCAGCGCAGACAGCTCGTACCAAGAGACCCAGTACTTC. Its translation: CASSADSSYQETQYF.

The V gene is TRBV7-2, the J gene TRBJ1-1; D is unresolved. Trimming pared 1 base from V and 11 bases from J, leaving 11 bases between. This CDR3 is built from 12 residues. Germline V gene sequence: CDR1 SGHTA, CDR2 FQGNSA. CDR3 nucleotide sequence: TGTGCCAGCAGCTTAGATTCAGTGATGGCTTTCTTT. Its protein is CASSLDSVMAFF.

The chain couples TRBV19 to TRBJ2-2; TRBD2 is a possible D gene (6 bases). CDR3 length: 13 residues. Germline values: CDR1 LNHDA, CDR2 SQIVND (reference sequence). V lost 3 bases, J lost 6 bases, and 8 bases lay in between. CDR3 sequence (DNA): TGTGCCAGTAGTATCGGGGGAGCCGGGGAGCTGTTTTTT. Encoded protein: CASSIGGAGELFF.

The chain carries TRBV4-3 and TRBJ2-1, with 8 bases identical to TRBD1. This CDR3 is built from 16 residues. Germline V gives CDR1 LGHNA, CDR2 YSLEER. Trimming took 0 bases from V and 7 from J; bases not matched to a gene: 8. The DNA of the CDR3 is TGCGCCAGCAGCCAAGAGTACCAGGGGGCTTGGAATGAGCAGTTCTTC. Amino acids: CASSQEYQGAWNEQFF.

The chain combines TRBV18 with TRBJ2-1; D gene unclear. Germline CDR1 and CDR2: KGHSH and LQKENI. The V gene lost 5 bases and the J gene lost 3 bases, with 8 bases spanning the gap. The CDR3 covers 13 residues. CDR3 DNA sequence: TGTGCCAGCTCAGTTGACATCTACAATGAGCAGTTCTTC. Its translation: CASSVDIYNEQFF.

This rearrangement joins TRBV30 to TRBJ2-3; 8 positions match TRBD1. The CDR3 is 15 amino acids. The V gene end was trimmed by 4 bases and the J gene end by 2 bases; junction bases not matched to a gene: 8. Germline assignment: CDR1 GTSNPN and CDR2 SVGIG (reference sequence). As DNA, the CDR3 is TGTGCCTGGACTGGGACAGGCTCCGTCACAGATACGCAGTATTTT. Translating gives CAWTGTGSVTDTQYF.

The rearrangement links TRBV5-4 to TRBJ1-2, with D tentatively TRBD1 (5 bases). The CDR3 is made up of 14 amino acids. Germline loops: CDR1 SGHNT, CDR2 YYREEE (reference sequence). V lost 2 bases and J 4 bases, leaving 12 bases between the germline ends. DNA for the CDR3: TGTGCCAGCAGCTTAGTTCCGGACATCTATGGCTACACCTTC. Translating gives CASSLVPDIYGYTF.